Below, 32 T cell receptor beta chains from the same sample are listed, as sequenced in a study of chemoradiotherapy in HPV16-positive cancers. Generated by immunoSEQ multiplex PCR, the TCRdb table keeps only in-frame clones and is missing some. The data show about 35,000 clones, roughly 90% seen once. Source: blood, taken from a patient who underwent chemoradiotherapy. All receptors come from a human donor with HPV-associated anogenital cancer.

The CDR3: CASRDYTGNQPQHF. CDR3 DNA sequence: TGTGCCAGCAGAGACTATACAGGGAATCAGCCCCAGCATTTT. The chain combines TRBV6-1 with TRBJ1-5; TRBD1 might be the D (6 bases). This CDR3 spans 14 amino acids. CDR1 MNHNS and CDR2 SASEGT come from the germline V gene. Trimming took off 6 bases at V and 4 bases at J, with 13 bases between the two ends.

This chain uses TRBV6-5 with TRBJ1-2, with a weak D call TRBD1 (6 bases). The V end was cut by 6 bases, the J end by 5 bases, with 10 bases between. This CDR3 comprises 12 residues. The germline gives CDR1 MNHEY, CDR2 SVGAGI. As DNA, the CDR3 is TGTGCCAGCAGGACAGGAGGGTATGGCTACACCTTC. It is translated as CASRTGGYGYTF.

V is TRBV5-1 and J is TRBJ1-2; 7 bases map to TRBD1. Germline V gene data show CDR1 as SGHRS and CDR2 as YFSETQ. The CDR3 contains 13 residues. The J segment lost 3 bases and the V segment lost 1 base, leaving 0 bases of the junction unmatched. In nucleotides, the CDR3 is TGCGCCAGCAGCTTGCAGGGGGACTATGGCTACACCTTC. This encodes CASSLQGDYGYTF.

This chain joins TRBV5-1 and TRBJ2-5, with D possibly being TRBD1 or TRBD2 (5 bases each). This CDR3 contains 14 residues. Trimming pared 5 bases from V and 0 bases from J, leaving 11 bases between. Per the germline V gene, CDR1 is SGHRS and CDR2 is YFSETQ. The CDR3 nucleotides are TGCGCCAGCAGATCGGGACGGAACCAAGAGACCCAGTACTTC. This translates into CASRSGRNQETQYF.

The chain recombines TRBV9 with TRBJ2-1; 11 bases line up with TRBD2. The V gene end was trimmed by 4 bases and the J gene end by 3 bases; junction bases not matched to a gene: 9. CDR1 is SGDLS, CDR2 YYNGEE, per germline. CDR3 length: 17 amino acids. DNA for the CDR3: TGTGCCAGCAGCTCCGGTCTAGCGGGGGGCATCTACAATGAGCAGTTCTTC. Translation: CASSSGLAGGIYNEQFF.

The CDR3 reads CASSLDGLGNSPLHF. DNA for the CDR3: TGCGCCAGCAGCCTCGATGGTTTGGGGAATTCACCCCTCCACTTT. The rearrangement joins TRBV5-1 to TRBJ1-6, with no clear D. Trimming removed 4 bases at V and 7 bases at J, with 15 bases between. Germline V lookup: CDR1 SGHRS, CDR2 YFSETQ. The CDR3 is made up of 15 amino acids.

The chain has TRBV4-2 and TRBJ1-1, with D uncertain. This CDR3 is 15 amino acids long. Germline CDR1 and CDR2: LGHNA and YNFKEQ. Trimming left V 0 bases short and J 2 bases short, with 10 bases between. The CDR3 region is CASSQDIVVNTEAFF. The CDR3 DNA follows: TGTGCCAGCAGCCAAGATATTGTAGTAAACACTGAAGCTTTCTTT.

The chain links TRBV20-1 to TRBJ1-2, with 7 positions matching TRBD1. This CDR3 comprises 11 residues. The ends lost 6 bases at V and 7 bases at J; junction bases unmatched: 5. Germline-derived CDR1 and CDR2 are DFQATT and SNEGSKA (reference sequence). The CDR3 spells CSAPTGFGYTF. Written as DNA, the CDR3 is TGCAGTGCCCCGACAGGGTTTGGCTACACCTTC.

The chain recombines TRBV6-1 with TRBJ1-2; tentatively, D is TRBD1 (6 bases). Germline CDR1 reads MNHNS; CDR2 reads SASEGT. The ends were cut back, 5 bases at V and 5 bases at J, with 15 bases in the middle. The CDR3 is made up of 14 amino acids. CDR3 amino acids: CASSSSGHLYGYTF. The CDR3 nucleotides are TGTGCCAGCAGTTCCTCGGGACACCTTTATGGCTACACCTTC.

This rearrangement joins TRBV11-2 to TRBJ1-1; weak D call: TRBD1 (5 bases). Looked up from germline, CDR1 is SGHAT and CDR2 is FQNNGV. The CDR3 extends over 15 amino acids. V lost 3 bases, J lost 0 bases, and 11 bases lay in between. CDR3 region: CASSLGVLVNTEAFF. In DNA, the CDR3 is TGTGCCAGCAGCTTGGGGGTTCTCGTGAACACTGAAGCTTTCTTT.

This chain joins TRBV4-3 and TRBJ2-7; 9 bases match TRBD1. The CDR3 is 13 amino acids. In germline, CDR1 is LGHNA, CDR2 YSLEER. Losses at the gene ends were 5 bases for V and 7 bases for J; bases not matched to a gene: 6. The CDR3 coding sequence is TGCGCCAGCAGCACTAACAGGGGGCCTGAGCAGTACTTC. Its protein is CASSTNRGPEQYF.

This chain uses TRBV28 with TRBJ1-3; TRBD1 is a possible D gene (6 bases). Germline CDR1 reads MDHEN; CDR2 reads SYDVKM. This CDR3 comprises 14 residues. The germline V and J ends were trimmed by 7 bases and 4 bases, with 14 bases remaining between them. Here the CDR3 DNA reads TGTGCCAGCACCACGGGCAGGGGAGGAAACACCATATATTTT. Protein product: CASTTGRGGNTIYF.

This chain links TRBV5-1 with TRBJ2-1, with 8 bases fitting TRBD2. With V trimmed by 4 bases and J by 2 bases, 5 bases remained unmatched. This CDR3 has 15 residues. Germline V gives CDR1 SGHRS, CDR2 YFSETQ. The CDR3 sequence: CASSVTSGTYNEQFF. The CDR3, as DNA: TGCGCCAGCAGCGTCACTAGCGGTACCTACAATGAGCAGTTCTTC.

The chain uses TRBV5-6 and TRBJ1-2; 7 bases align to TRBD1. V dropped 4 bases and J dropped 8; count of bases not matched to a gene: 11. This CDR3 region has 14 residues. Germline CDR1 SGHDT, CDR2 YYEEEE. For the CDR3, the DNA is TGTGCCAGCAGCAGACCGACAGGGTCAGGAGGCTACACCTTC. This encodes CASSRPTGSGGYTF.

V and J are TRBV19 and TRBJ2-7; 10 bases map to TRBD1. With 9 bases clipped from V and 2 bases from J, the junction kept 1 base outside the gene matches. This CDR3 region has 12 residues. Germline CDR1 is LNHDA and CDR2 is SQIVND (reference sequence). CDR3 residues: CASGTGAYEQYF. The CDR3 DNA reads as TGTGCCAGCGGGACAGGGGCCTACGAGCAGTACTTC.

V gene TRBV6-1 combines with J gene TRBJ2-1; TRBD1 agrees at 7 bases. This CDR3 contains 15 residues. V was clipped by 2 bases and J by 0 bases; unmatched bases: 1. The germline V gene encodes CDR1 MNHNS and CDR2 SASEGT. The CDR3 is CASSEWDSSYNEQFF. The CDR3 bases are TGTGCCAGCAGTGAATGGGACAGCTCCTACAATGAGCAGTTCTTC.

The chain employs TRBV6-6 and TRBJ1-3, with D tentatively TRBD1 (5 bases). Germline-derived CDR1 and CDR2 are MNHNY and SVGAGI (reference sequence). The V end lost 7 bases, the J end lost 2 bases, and 18 bases lay between the germline ends. This CDR3 is built from 16 residues. This CDR3 is CASTNPPGFPGNTIYF. CDR3 coding DNA: TGTGCCAGCACCAATCCCCCAGGGTTCCCTGGAAACACCATATATTTT.

The chain is built from TRBV30 and TRBJ2-5; D ambiguous. V gave up 1 base and J gave up 3 bases, with 0 bases separating them. Germline V CDR1 and CDR2: GTSNPN, SVGIG (reference sequence). The CDR3 loop spans 10 amino acids. In nucleotides, the CDR3 is TGTGCCTGGAGTGAAGAGACCCAGTACTTC. Translation gives CAWSEETQYF. Together with reference TRBV30 and TRBJ2-5, the CDR3 gives the full variable domain: SQTIHQWPATLVQPVGSPLSLECTVEGTSNPNLYWYRQAAGRGLQLLFYSVGIGQISSEVPQNLSASRPQDRQFILSSKKLLLSDSGFYLCAWSEETQYFGPGTRLLVL.

V usage is TRBV7-2 and J usage is TRBJ2-1; the D gene is possibly TRBD2 (6 bases). From germline, CDR1 is SGHTA and CDR2 FQGNSA. This CDR3 spans 16 amino acids. V lost 2 bases and J lost 6, with 17 bases in between. CDR3 sequence: CASSLRGLAPFNEQFF. The CDR3 coding sequence is TGTGCCAGCAGCTTAAGAGGGCTAGCGCCCTTCAATGAGCAGTTCTTC.

The chain combines TRBV4-1 with TRBJ2-5, with 7 nucleotides matching TRBD1. Trimming removed 0 bases from V and 0 bases from J; junction bases left unmatched: 7. The CDR3 extends over 17 amino acids. CDR1 is MGHRA, CDR2 YSYEKL, per germline. The DNA for the CDR3 is TGCGCCAGCAGCCAAGATGGCCTCGGGACAGACCAAGAGACCCAGTACTTC. As protein: CASSQDGLGTDQETQYF.

The V gene is TRBV7-2, the J gene TRBJ1-4; no clear D gene. Between the trimmed V and J ends, which lost 3 bases and 3 bases, there was a span of 8 bases. Germline CDR1 SGHTA, CDR2 FQGNSA. This CDR3 region has 14 residues. The CDR3 DNA is TGTGCCAGCAGCTTTCAGTTCGCTAATGAAAAACTGTTTTTT. Encoded protein: CASSFQFANEKLFF.

The chain is built from TRBV6-1 and TRBJ2-2; D perhaps matches TRBD2 (6 bases). CDR3 length equals 15 residues. The ends were cut back, 6 bases at V and 9 bases at J, with 20 bases in the middle. Germline V gives CDR1 MNHNS, CDR2 SASEGT. CDR3 sequence: CASSEPGLLVWELFF. Here the CDR3 DNA reads TGTGCCAGCAGCGAACCGGGACTGCTCGTTTGGGAGCTGTTTTTT.

This clone has just one count. This chain joins TRBV19 and TRBJ1-1; D is possibly TRBD1 (5 bases). Germline values: CDR1 LNHDA, CDR2 SQIVND (reference sequence). Trimming removed 5 bases from V and 8 bases from J, with 21 bases in between. The CDR3 is made up of 15 amino acids. The CDR3, as DNA: TGTGCCAGTAGTGGTTTGGGACGCGATGACCTCGAAGCTTTCTTT. It codes for CASSGLGRDDLEAFF.

This chain links TRBV7-9 with TRBJ1-1, with TRBD1 matching 8 bases. The CDR3 sequence is 15 residues long. CDR1 is SEHNR and CDR2 is FQNEAQ in the germline V gene (reference sequence). The V and J ends lost 5 bases and 4 bases, in that order; junction bases with no gene match: 9. The CDR3: CASSPSGGWATEAFF. CDR3 bases: TGTGCCAGCAGCCCCTCAGGGGGCTGGGCCACTGAAGCTTTCTTT. Variable domain in full (rest from reference TRBV7-9 and TRBJ1-1): DTGVSQNPRHKITKRGQNVTFRCDPISEHNRLYWYRQTLGQGPEFLTYFQNEAQLEKSRLLSDRFSAERPKGSFSTLEIQRTEQGDSAMYLCASSPSGGWATEAFFGQGTRLTVV.

On this clone: Mismatch with germline at one junction end may stem from a read error. CDR3 nucleotides: TGTGCTAGCAGCTCCGTGGAGCGGGGGGCCTACGAGCAGTACTTC. Translation gives CASSSVERGAYEQYF. V usage is TRBV7-7 and J usage is TRBJ2-7, with TRBD2 matching 9 bases. Per germline, CDR1 SSHAT and CDR2 FNYEAQ (reference sequence). The CDR3 spans 15 residues.

The CDR3: CASSTGGFGTEAFF. In DNA form, the CDR3 reads TGTGCCAGTAGTACAGGGGGGTTCGGTACTGAAGCTTTCTTT. The rearrangement uses TRBV19 and TRBJ1-1; TRBD1 matches 7 bases. Germline V gene lookup returns CDR1 LNHDA and CDR2 SQIVND (reference sequence). This CDR3 comprises 14 residues. With 4 bases clipped from V and 5 bases from J, the junction kept 7 bases outside the gene matches.

The rearrangement links TRBV5-1 to TRBJ1-6; D is undetermined. V was shortened by 4 bases and J by 6 bases, with 8 bases between the two germline ends. CDR1 is SGHRS and CDR2 is YFSETQ in the germline V gene. The CDR3 loop spans 13 amino acids. The CDR3 coding sequence is TGCGCCAGCAGCCCGGTGCGTAATTCACCCCTCCACTTT. The encoded protein is CASSPVRNSPLHF.

This chain links TRBV7-3 with TRBJ1-1; 7 nucleotides line up with TRBD1. The J segment lost 5 bases and the V segment lost 4 bases, leaving 10 bases of the junction unmatched. CDR1 and CDR2 from the germline V gene are SGHTA and FQGTGA. This CDR3 comprises 15 residues. This CDR3 is CASSSRGEAGTEAFF. The CDR3 nucleotides are TGTGCCAGCAGCTCCAGGGGGGAGGCGGGGACTGAAGCTTTCTTT.

This rearrangement joins TRBV7-5 to TRBJ1-2; TRBD1, the table's D call, was not compared with the DNA. TRBV7-5 is listed as a pseudogene. CDR3 length: 15 amino acids. The CDR3 loop reads CASGKYSSNNYGYTF. CDR3 DNA sequence: TGTGCCAGCGGCAAGTACAGCTCTAACAACTATGGCTACACCTTC.

The chain links TRBV2 to TRBJ1-4, with a weak D call TRBD1 (5 bases). CDR3 length: 13 amino acids. Trimming pared 7 bases from V and 11 bases from J, leaving 17 bases between. Germline loops: CDR1 SNHLY, CDR2 FYNNEI. CDR3 coding DNA: TGTGCCAGCAACACAGGTCCGCCTCGGAAACTGTTTTTT. This codes for CASNTGPPRKLFF.

The chain has TRBV5-6 and TRBJ1-1; D is possibly TRBD1 (5 bases). Germline CDR1 and CDR2: SGHDT and YYEEEE. CDR3 length: 16 residues. Between the trimmed V and J ends, which lost 4 bases and 4 bases, there was a span of 20 bases. This CDR3 reads CASSLQRRQRGTEAFF. In nucleotides, the CDR3 is TGTGCCAGCAGCCTCCAACGTCGACAAAGGGGCACTGAAGCTTTCTTT. Using reference TRBV5-6 and TRBJ1-1 for the parts outside the CDR3, the full variable domain is DAGVTQSPTHLIKTRGQQVTLRCSPKSGHDTVSWYQQALGQGPQFIFQYYEEEERQRGNFPDRFSGHQFPNYSSELNVNALLLGDSALYLCASSLQRRQRGTEAFFGQGTRLTVV.

The chain recombines TRBV7-2 with TRBJ1-6; D remains unclear. In germline, CDR1 is SGHTA, CDR2 FQGNSA. V lost 1 base, J lost 10 bases, and 14 bases lay in between. The CDR3 runs to 15 residues. The CDR3 sequence is CASSLEGGNRSPLHF. Written as DNA, the CDR3 is TGTGCCAGCAGCTTAGAGGGCGGCAATCGGTCACCCCTCCACTTT. The entire variable domain, with the rest obtained from reference TRBV7-2 and TRBJ1-6, is as follows: GAGVSQSPSNKVTEKGKDVELRCDPISGHTALYWYRQSLGQGLEFLIYFQGNSAPDKSGLPSDRFSAERTGGSVSTLTIQRTQQEDSAVYLCASSLEGGNRSPLHFGNGTRLTVT.